The clone carrying this T cell receptor beta chain was seen a single time. Its antigen is undetermined. Per germline, CDR1 MNHEY and CDR2 SVGEGT. Trimming stripped 7 bases from V and 4 bases from J, with 20 bases between. The CDR3 covers 15 residues. Authors of the study amplified TCR beta CDR3 regions from RNA transcripts. The TCR CDR3 first-round RT-PCR relied on the HTBI primer set. TCRdb independently ran MiXCR on the multiplex PCR reads; one entry per CDR3 protein. Counted here are approximately 480,000 distinct CDR3 sequences, around 21% occurring once; the ten biggest clones make up 26%. Patients aged 18 to 65 with hyperthyroidism were newly diagnosed, with duration under 2 months. PBMCs came from 9 to 10 ml fresh peripheral blood. The sample originates from a study of T cells in Graves' hyperthyroidism and ophthalmopathy. Study-wide points: Patients with ophthalmopathy were separated from those with stable hyperthyroidism by a 13 V-J model. Appearing also in blood were most of the thyroid clonotypes expanded above 0.001.

The TCR sequence derives from a man aged 18-30 years with Graves' hyperthyroidism. The specimen sequenced was blood. V is TRBV6-2 or TRBV6-3 and J is TRBJ2-7; D possibly uses TRBD1 or TRBD2 (5 bases each). CDR3 in amino acids: CASTPGDRKVYEQYF. The CDR3 DNA follows: TGTGCCAGCACTCCCGGGGACCGGAAGGTTTACGAGCAGTACTTC.